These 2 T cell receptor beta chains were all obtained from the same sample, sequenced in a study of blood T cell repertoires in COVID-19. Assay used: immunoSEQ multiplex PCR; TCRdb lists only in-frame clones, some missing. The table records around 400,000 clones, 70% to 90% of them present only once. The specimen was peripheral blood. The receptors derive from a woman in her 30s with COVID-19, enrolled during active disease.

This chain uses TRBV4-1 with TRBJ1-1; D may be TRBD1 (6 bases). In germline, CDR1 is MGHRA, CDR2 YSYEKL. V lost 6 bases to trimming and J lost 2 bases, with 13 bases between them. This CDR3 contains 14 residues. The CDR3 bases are TGCGCCAGCAGGAACAGGGTCCTAAACACTGAAGCTTTCTTT. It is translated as CASRNRVLNTEAFF.

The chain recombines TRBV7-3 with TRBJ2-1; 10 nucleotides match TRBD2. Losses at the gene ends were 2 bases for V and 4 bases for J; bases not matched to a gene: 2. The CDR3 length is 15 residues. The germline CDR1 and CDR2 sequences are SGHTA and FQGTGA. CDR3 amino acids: CASSLEGLAYNEQFF. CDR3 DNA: TGTGCCAGCAGCTTAGAGGGACTAGCGTACAATGAGCAGTTCTTC.